One sample yielded the 8 T cell receptor beta chains listed below, sequenced in a study of shared T cell receptors in the human thymus. Clones were read by immunoSEQ multiplex PCR, and TCRdb kept only the in-frame ones, dropping some. The sample consists of under 450,000 clones, 85% to 95% of them appearing once. The sample taken for sequencing was thymocytes. These receptors all stem from a human donor.

The chain uses TRBV7-2 and TRBJ1-1; the D is unclear. From germline, CDR1 is SGHTA and CDR2 FQGNSA. The CDR3 has 13 residues. With 4 bases removed from V and 2 bases from J, the gap between germline ends came to 8 bases. DNA for the CDR3: TGTGCCAGCAGCTCCCGGCAAAACACTGAAGCTTTCTTT. Its protein is CASSSRQNTEAFF.

The J gene is TRBJ1-2, the V gene TRBV14, with D perhaps TRBD1 (5 bases). The CDR3 is made up of 15 amino acids. Germline assignment: CDR1 SGHDN and CDR2 FVKESK. Trimming removed 1 base from V and 4 bases from J, with 13 bases in between. The CDR3 sequence: CASSQGRGSRYGYTF. The CDR3 DNA sequence: TGTGCCAGCAGCCAAGGACGGGGGTCGCGCTATGGCTACACCTTC.

The chain links TRBV28 to TRBJ2-7, with D unclear. V was pared by 6 bases and J by 4 bases, with 19 bases between. The CDR3 runs to 15 residues. The germline gives CDR1 MDHEN, CDR2 SYDVKM. The CDR3 DNA sequence: TGTGCCAGCAGCCCCGCTCGGACCAAGCTTTACGAGCAGTACTTC. Encoded protein: CASSPARTKLYEQYF.

The CDR3 reads CASSTGRGGLGYTF. CDR3 nucleotides: TGTGCCAGCTCCACCGGGAGAGGTGGTTTAGGCTACACCTTC. J is TRBJ1-2 and V is TRBV18, with D unclear. V lost 6 bases to trimming and J lost 8 bases, with 19 bases between them. CDR3 length: 14 amino acids. Germline CDR1 KGHSH, CDR2 LQKENI.

The V gene is TRBV27, the J gene TRBJ2-3; tentative D call: TRBD1 (5 bases). Trimming stripped 6 bases from V and 2 bases from J, with 18 bases between. The CDR3 totals 16 residues. CDR1 and CDR2 (germline): MNHEY, SMNVEV (reference sequence). The CDR3, as DNA: TGTGCCAGCAGCTCACCCGAACAGGTGAACACAGATACGCAGTATTTT. It codes for CASSSPEQVNTDTQYF.

This clone was recorded only once. The rearrangement uses TRBV15 and TRBJ2-3, with 10 bases fitting TRBD2. This CDR3 contains 18 residues. V lost 1 base and J lost 0; bases outside the gene matches: 7. Germline assignment: CDR1 LNHNV and CDR2 YYDKDF (reference sequence). CDR3 bases: TGTGCCACCAGCAGAGTTCCTAGCGGGAGAATTAGCACAGATACGCAGTATTTT. Translated: CATSRVPSGRISTDTQYF.

The gene calls are TRBV5-6 and TRBJ2-7; TRBD2 might be the D (6 bases). CDR1 is SGHDT, CDR2 YYEEEE, per germline. There are 14 residues in the CDR3. Trimming cost V 3 bases and J 4 bases, with 14 bases left between them. The CDR3 region is CASSWREKTYEQYF. Here the CDR3 DNA reads TGTGCCAGCAGCTGGAGGGAGAAAACGTACGAGCAGTACTTC.

This chain links TRBV6-5 with TRBJ1-4, with unresolved D. Germline V gene data show CDR1 as MNHEY and CDR2 as SVGAGI. V was clipped by 6 bases and J by 5 bases, with 10 bases between them. The CDR3 contains 13 residues. The CDR3 sequence is CASSRSSNEKLFF. CDR3 DNA: TGTGCCAGCAGCCGAAGCTCGAATGAAAAACTGTTTTTT.